These 19 T cell receptor beta chains came from one sample sequenced in a study of patients with pleural tuberculosis. TCRdb recomputed calls from the reads with MiXCR, one row per CDR3 protein. The table lists around 50,000 distinct CDR3 sequences, about 7.3% of them singletons. These receptor sequences come from a human donor with pleural tuberculosis.

This clonotype came up a few times. The chain couples TRBV15 to TRBJ2-5, with 8 bases fitting TRBD2. Losses at the gene ends were 9 bases for V and 2 bases for J; bases not matched to a gene: 11. In germline, CDR1 is LNHNV, CDR2 YYDKDF (reference sequence). The CDR3 is made up of 15 amino acids. Here the CDR3 DNA reads TGTGCCACTAGGCGGGAGGTACTTCCTCAAGAGACCCAGTACTTC. It codes for CATRREVLPQETQYF.

There are many counts of this clonotype. The chain joins TRBV12-3 or TRBV12-4 to TRBJ1-2; D remains ambiguous. There are 15 residues in the CDR3. With 4 bases removed from V and 5 bases from J, the gap between germline ends came to 17 bases. The CDR3 here is CASSSAGRVLYGYTF. DNA of the CDR3: TGTGCCAGCAGTTCCGCCGGTCGAGTCCTTTATGGCTACACCTTC.

This clonotype has at least ten counts. The V call is TRBV20-1, the J call TRBJ1-1, with D unclear. This CDR3 is built from 13 residues. From germline, CDR1 is DFQATT and CDR2 SNEGSKA (reference sequence). Trimming stripped 2 bases from V and 1 base from J, with 8 bases between. The CDR3 is CSARPRQNTEAFF. The CDR3 DNA reads as TGCAGTGCTAGACCTCGACAGAACACTGAAGCTTTCTTT.

This clonotype was recorded at least ten times. CDR3 sequence reads: CASTDGDTGELFF. The CDR3, as DNA: TGCGCCAGCACTGATGGGGACACCGGGGAGCTGTTTTTT. V and J are TRBV10-1 and TRBJ2-2, with D unclear. V was cut by 7 bases and J by 3 bases, with 9 bases left in between. There are 13 residues in the CDR3. Germline-derived CDR1 and CDR2 are WNHNN and SYGVQD (reference sequence).

This clonotype appeared many times. CDR3 protein: CASSLPEFREQFF. The CDR3 DNA follows: TGTGCCAGCAGTTTACCCGAGTTCAGAGAGCAGTTCTTC. The chain is built from TRBV27 and TRBJ2-1; D gene uncertain. The ends were cut back, 2 bases at V and 10 bases at J, with 12 bases in the middle. From germline, CDR1 is MNHEY and CDR2 SMNVEV (reference sequence). This CDR3 region has 13 residues.

Ten or more counts support this clonotype. The chain recombines TRBV28 with TRBJ1-6, with D uncertain. CDR3 size: 14 residues. Per germline, CDR1 MDHEN and CDR2 SYDVKM. The V end was cut by 6 bases, the J end by 8 bases, with 14 bases between. The CDR3 DNA is TGTGCCAGCAGAGAGGTTGCAGCACATTCACCCCTCCACTTT. It codes for CASREVAAHSPLHF.

In its sample, this clonotype was seen a few times. V is TRBV6-5 and J is TRBJ2-1, with unresolved D. V gave up 0 bases and J gave up 6 bases, with 3 bases separating them. The CDR3 runs 12 residues. Germline V lookup: CDR1 MNHEY, CDR2 SVGAGI. The CDR3 DNA reads as TGTGCCAGCAGTTACTCGACCAATGAGCAGTTCTTC. It yields the protein CASSYSTNEQFF.

This clonotype has ten or more counts. The V gene is TRBV12-3 or TRBV12-4, the J gene TRBJ2-5; 8 bases map to TRBD2. V lost 5 bases and J lost 4; bases outside the gene matches: 15. The CDR3 consists of 17 residues. The CDR3: CASSPRFEAGVRETQYF. In DNA form, the CDR3 reads TGTGCCAGCAGTCCCCGCTTCGAAGCGGGAGTGAGAGAGACCCAGTACTTC.

This clonotype was seen ten or more times. The chain employs TRBV18 and TRBJ2-5; D is perhaps TRBD1 (5 bases). The germline V and J ends were trimmed by 1 base and 1 base, with 10 bases remaining between them. Germline V gives CDR1 KGHSH, CDR2 LQKENI. This CDR3 spans 15 amino acids. The CDR3 region has the DNA TGTGCCAGCTCACCACTTACCAGGGCCCAAGAGACCCAGTACTTC. This encodes CASSPLTRAQETQYF.

This clonotype is medium-sized by share. This rearrangement joins TRBV12-3 or TRBV12-4 to TRBJ2-3; D gene unclear. Trimming removed 5 bases at V and 6 bases at J, with 9 bases between. This CDR3 has 12 amino acids. The CDR3 protein is CASSVTRDTQYF. CDR3 DNA sequence: TGTGCCAGCAGTGTGACGCGGGATACGCAGTATTTT.

This clonotype was seen repeatedly, ten times or more. The V gene is TRBV18, the J gene TRBJ2-5, with TRBD2 matching 11 bases. Germline CDR1 and CDR2: KGHSH and LQKENI. The CDR3 has 14 residues. V was clipped by 5 bases and J by 4 bases; unmatched bases: 3. The CDR3 bases are TGTGCCAGCTCAGTCACTAGCGGGAGAGAGACCCAGTACTTC. This encodes CASSVTSGRETQYF.

This clonotype has ten or more counts. This chain links TRBV20-1 with TRBJ2-7, with 9 bases aligning to TRBD2. The CDR3 extends over 15 amino acids. The V and J ends lost 3 bases and 3 bases, in that order; junction bases with no gene match: 9. Germline V gives CDR1 DFQATT, CDR2 SNEGSKA (reference sequence). CDR3 residues: CSASPPGTSIYEQYF. CDR3 nucleotides: TGCAGTGCTAGCCCCCCCGGGACTAGCATCTACGAGCAGTACTTC.

This clonotype was recorded many times. The chain uses TRBV11-1 and TRBJ2-3; D is unclear. There are 14 residues in the CDR3. The germline V and J ends were trimmed by 1 base and 4 bases, with 9 bases remaining between them. Germline V gene sequence: CDR1 SGHAT, CDR2 FQDESV (reference sequence). The CDR3 coding sequence is TGTGCCAGCAGCTTAGTTTCCCAGGCAGATACGCAGTATTTT. Translated, it gives CASSLVSQADTQYF. The full variable domain, with the rest looked up from reference TRBV11-1 and TRBJ2-3, is EAEVAQSPRYKITEKSQAVAFWCDPISGHATLYWYRQILGQGPELLVQFQDESVVDDSQLPKDRFSAERLKGVDSTLKIQPAELGDSAMYLCASSLVSQADTQYFGPGTRLTVL.

At least ten counts were recorded for this clonotype. This chain connects TRBV5-1 to TRBJ2-7, with D tentatively TRBD1 (6 bases). The CDR3 runs to 13 residues. Trimming shortened V by 0 bases and J by 5 bases, and 9 bases separated the two germline ends. Looked up from germline, CDR1 is SGHRS and CDR2 is YFSETQ. CDR3 sequence reads: CASSLGPGDEQYF. The CDR3, as DNA: TGCGCCAGCAGCTTGGGCCCAGGGGACGAGCAGTACTTC.

Comments on this clonotype: The junction departs from the called germline gene at one end, perhaps through a read error. The chain is built from TRBV11-2 and TRBJ1-1; D is possibly TRBD1 (5 bases). Germline V CDR1 and CDR2: SGHAT, FQNNGV. The CDR3 consists of 15 residues. In DNA, the CDR3 is TGTGCCGGCAGGGAGAGAAATGACAAAGTCACTGAAGCTTTCTTT. Protein product: CAGRERNDKVTEAFF.

This clonotype has at least ten counts. The rearrangement uses TRBV11-1 and TRBJ2-1; weak D call: TRBD2 (6 bases). The CDR3 is 16 amino acids. V was clipped by 1 base and J by 1 base, with 11 bases between them. Per the germline V gene, CDR1 is SGHAT and CDR2 is FQDESV (reference sequence). DNA of the CDR3: TGTGCCAGCAGCTTAGGTGGAGGGAAATCCTACAATGAGCAGTTCTTC. As protein: CASSLGGGKSYNEQFF.

This clonotype was picked up many times. This chain joins TRBV20-1 and TRBJ2-7; 10 bases are a match to TRBD2. This CDR3 comprises 15 residues. Per the germline V gene, CDR1 is DFQATT and CDR2 is SNEGSKA (reference sequence). Trimming took 2 bases from V and 3 from J; bases not matched to a gene: 7. The CDR3 spells CSARRGLASRYEQYF. Here the CDR3 DNA reads TGCAGTGCTAGACGGGGACTAGCGTCTCGCTACGAGCAGTACTTC.

The rearrangement links TRBV9 to TRBJ1-5; D gene uncertain. This CDR3 is built from 13 residues. V was trimmed by 4 bases and J by 2 bases, leaving 7 bases between them. In germline, CDR1 is SGDLS, CDR2 YYNGEE. The CDR3 DNA sequence: TGTGCCAGCAGCAAGGGAGGCAATCAGCCCCAGCATTTT. Translated: CASSKGGNQPQHF.

This clonotype has ten or more counts. The chain links TRBV7-1 to TRBJ2-2; 12 bases map to TRBD2. TRBV7-1 is labeled an ORF, and its function is uncertain. J lost 6 bases, V lost 2 bases, and 1 base had no gene match. CDR3 length: 15 amino acids. CDR3 protein: CASSSRLAGAGELFF. The DNA for the CDR3 is TGTGCCAGCAGCTCAAGACTAGCGGGAGCCGGGGAGCTGTTTTTT.